This T cell receptor (beta chain) originates from a study of persistence of HIV-infected CD4 T cells. Findings and caveats of the study: Degenerate expanded CDR3beta sequences were enriched among CMV- and Gag-responding cells.

About this clone itself: Its specificity is not known.

The CDR3 totals 14 residues. Germline CDR1 SQVTM, CDR2 ANQGSEA. Cells were stimulated nonspecifically with anti-CD3/anti-CD28 magnetic beads. Responding CD4+ T cells were sorted by upregulation of both CD40 ligand and CD69. Sequencing used immunoSEQ version 4 in survey mode. Profiling relied on immunoSEQ multiplex PCR, and the TCRdb table lists in-frame clones only, not all of them. The table shows 40,000 or so clones, with more than 70% occurring only once. The origin of this receptor is an adult man with HIV who was CMV-seropositive. The J gene is TRBJ1-1, the V gene TRBV29-1; 7 bases align to TRBD1. The starting material was CD4+ T cells sorted from PBMCs after approximately 19-hour stimulation, obtained from a patient who received antiretroviral therapy. CDR3 in amino acids: CALLRRGQHTEAFF. The CDR3 DNA sequence: TGCGCACTTTTAAGGAGGGGGCAACACACTGAAGCTTTCTTT.